Listed here are 6 T cell receptor beta chains from one sample, sequenced in a study of cytomegalovirus exposure and HLA in healthy donors. Here immunoSEQ multiplex PCR was the method, and the copy in TCRdb shows in-frame clones only, minus some. This table holds about 170,000 clones, nearly 90% found once. Material for sequencing was PBMCs. These receptors all stem from a man between 18 and 29 years old in good health and CMV-seropositive.

This clone was picked up a small number of times. V is TRBV6-5 and J is TRBJ2-1; D may be TRBD2 (6 bases). V lost 4 bases to trimming and J lost 3 bases, with 13 bases between them. The CDR3 sequence is 15 residues long. Per the germline V gene, CDR1 is MNHEY and CDR2 is SVGAGI. The CDR3 region is CASSSDYLLYNEQFF. CDR3 DNA: TGTGCCAGCAGTTCGGACTACCTCCTCTACAATGAGCAGTTCTTC.

The V gene is TRBV18, the J gene TRBJ2-7; TRBD1 matches at 8 bases. The CDR3 has 15 amino acids. The germline gives CDR1 KGHSH, CDR2 LQKENI. After removal of 3 bases from V and 3 bases from J, the junction contained 7 bases not matched to a gene. CDR3 sequence reads: CASSPGDRPNYEQYF. In DNA, the CDR3 is TGTGCCAGCTCACCCGGGGACAGGCCCAACTACGAGCAGTACTTC.

The chain uses TRBV6-5 and TRBJ2-7; D is unresolved. Germline V gives CDR1 MNHEY, CDR2 SVGAGI. The CDR3 is made up of 12 amino acids. The V end lost 6 bases, the J end lost 4 bases, and 10 bases lay between the germline ends. The CDR3 here is CASRSQVYEQYF. The CDR3 bases are TGTGCCAGCAGGTCTCAGGTGTACGAGCAGTACTTC.

The chain combines TRBV19 with TRBJ2-7, with TRBD1 matching over 10 bases. Germline loops: CDR1 LNHDA, CDR2 SQIVND (reference sequence). This CDR3 has 14 amino acids. The V gene end was trimmed by 6 bases and the J gene end by 4 bases; junction bases not matched to a gene: 6. CDR3 region: CASSSGTGVYEQYF. CDR3 coding DNA: TGTGCCAGTAGCTCGGGGACAGGGGTATACGAGCAGTACTTC.

This rearrangement joins TRBV27 to TRBJ2-2, with 9 bases lining up with TRBD1. This CDR3 spans 17 amino acids. The germline V gene has CDR1 MNHEY and CDR2 SMNVEV (reference sequence). J gave up 1 base and V 4 bases, and 7 bases lay outside the gene matches. The CDR3 DNA reads TGTGCCAGCAGTTCAGGTCTGGGACAGGGGAACACCGGGGAGCTGTTTTTT. This codes for CASSSGLGQGNTGELFF.

The gene calls are TRBV14 and TRBJ1-1; 7 nucleotides match TRBD1. Germline trimming cut 4 bases from V and 5 bases from J; bases unmatched to any gene: 4. This CDR3 contains 13 residues. Germline assignment: CDR1 SGHDN and CDR2 FVKESK. The CDR3 reads CASSRDRYTEAFF. The CDR3 DNA is TGTGCCAGCAGCCGGGACAGATATACTGAAGCTTTCTTT.